These 31 T cell receptor beta chains came from one sample sequenced in a study of blood T cell repertoires in COVID-19. Sequencing used immunoSEQ multiplex PCR; TCRdb keeps in-frame clones, though not all of them. Of about 87,000 clones listed, about 80% are singletons. Sequences were obtained from peripheral blood. The receptors here all came from a woman aged 50 to 60 with acute or convalescent COVID-19.

In its sample, this clone was seen a few times. This chain uses TRBV19 with TRBJ1-2; 7 nucleotides agree with TRBD1. Germline CDR1 is LNHDA and CDR2 is SQIVND (reference sequence). Trimming at V came to 4 bases and at J to 0 bases, leaving 8 bases not matched to a gene. There are 16 residues in the CDR3. The CDR3 loop is CASSTLTGRANYGYTF. The CDR3 nucleotides are TGTGCCAGTAGTACCCTGACAGGGCGAGCTAACTATGGCTACACCTTC.

The chain couples TRBV19 to TRBJ1-6; D gene uncertain. CDR3 length equals 15 residues. The V end was cut by 1 base, the J end by 8 bases, with 12 bases between. Germline lookup yields CDR1 LNHDA and CDR2 SQIVND (reference sequence). The CDR3 spells CASSIGNDIDSPLHF. The CDR3 nucleotides read TGTGCCAGTAGTATAGGAAACGACATAGATTCACCCCTCCACTTT. Using reference TRBV19 and TRBJ1-6 for the parts outside the CDR3, the full variable domain is DGGITQSPKYLFRKEGQNVTLSCEQNLNHDAMYWYRQDPGQGLRLIYYSQIVNDFQKGDIAEGYSVSREKKESFPLTVTSAQKNPTAFYLCASSIGNDIDSPLHFGNGTRLTVT.

In this sample, this clone turned up a few times. The rearrangement uses TRBV28 and TRBJ1-5, with D hard to call. The CDR3 contains 12 residues. Germline V gene lookup returns CDR1 MDHEN and CDR2 SYDVKM. Trimming removed 2 bases from V and 11 bases from J, with 10 bases in between. The CDR3 DNA sequence: TGTGCCAGCAGTTTACTCCACACGTCCCAGCATTTT. Encoded protein: CASSLLHTSQHF.

V gene TRBV18 combines with J gene TRBJ1-6; TRBD1 matches at 8 bases. J gave up 13 bases and V 2 bases, and 7 bases lay outside the gene matches. Germline CDR1 KGHSH, CDR2 LQKENI. The CDR3 sequence is 14 residues long. The CDR3 bases are TGTGCCAGCTCACCAGGGGGGACAGGAGTCCCCCTCCACTTT. It specifies CASSPGGTGVPLHF.

The rearrangement uses TRBV6-5 and TRBJ1-2; D might be TRBD1 (6 bases). Trimming left V 5 bases short and J 8 bases short, with 12 bases between. CDR1 is MNHEY and CDR2 is SVGAGI in the germline V gene. The CDR3 runs to 12 residues. The CDR3 is CASSRGGLGYTF. CDR3 DNA sequence: TGTGCCAGCAGTAGAGGGGGTCTCGGCTACACCTTC.

This clone was recorded once. CDR3 nucleotides: TGTGCCAGCAGCTTAGGTCTAGCGGGGGGTCAAGAGACCCAGTACTTC. Protein product: CASSLGLAGGQETQYF. The J gene is TRBJ2-5, the V gene TRBV7-6, with TRBD2 matching over 11 bases. Germline V gene sequence: CDR1 SGHVS, CDR2 FNYEAQ. This CDR3 is built from 16 residues. Trimming cost V 1 base and J 2 bases; bases outside gene matches: 3.

In the case of this clone: One end of the junction is discordant with germline, which a read error may explain. The rearrangement joins TRBV28 to TRBJ1-3; 10 nucleotides align to TRBD1. The CDR3 spans 21 residues. Germline CDR1 and CDR2: MDHEN and SYDVKM. CDR3 in amino acids: CASCFFGAGGTGDISGNTIYF. DNA of the CDR3: TGTGCCAGCTGTTTTTTTGGGGCCGGGGGGACAGGGGATATCTCTGGAAACACCATATATTTT.

This clone was observed a handful of times. The rearrangement links TRBV9 to TRBJ2-7; 8 bases fit TRBD1. V shed 0 bases and J 6 bases; nucleotides not matched to a gene: 5. CDR3 size: 14 residues. Looked up from germline, CDR1 is SGDLS and CDR2 is YYNGEE. CDR3 nucleotide sequence: TGTGCCAGCAGCGTAGGGACAGGGAATGGCGAGCAGTACTTC. Translating it yields CASSVGTGNGEQYF.

V and J are TRBV5-1 and TRBJ2-3; 8 bases map to TRBD1. The V gene end was trimmed by 4 bases and the J gene end by 4 bases; junction bases not matched to a gene: 5. Germline values: CDR1 SGHRS, CDR2 YFSETQ. The CDR3 is 14 amino acids. This chain's CDR3 is CASSPGQGSDTQYF. The CDR3, as DNA: TGCGCCAGCAGCCCTGGACAGGGTTCAGATACGCAGTATTTT.

This chain uses TRBV6-5 with TRBJ2-7, with D perhaps TRBD2 (7 bases). CDR3 length: 15 amino acids. V lost 6 bases to trimming and J lost 1 base, with 16 bases between them. Germline loops: CDR1 MNHEY, CDR2 SVGAGI. This CDR3 reads CASRPEGGLSYEQYF. CDR3 DNA: TGTGCCAGCAGGCCCGAGGGGGGGCTGTCCTACGAGCAGTACTTC.

V usage is TRBV29-1 and J usage is TRBJ1-2; TRBD1 aligns across 8 bases. Germline-derived CDR1 and CDR2 are SQVTM and ANQGSEA. This CDR3 is built from 15 residues. Losses at the gene ends were 6 bases for V and 3 bases for J; bases not matched to a gene: 12. The DNA of the CDR3 is TGCAGCGTAGTCCATTACAGGGGGGAGGACTATGGCTACACCTTC. Its protein is CSVVHYRGEDYGYTF.

This clone has just a few counts. The chain combines TRBV7-9 with TRBJ1-2, with TRBD1 as a possible D gene (5 bases). Germline assignment: CDR1 SEHNR and CDR2 FQNEAQ (reference sequence). This CDR3 has 15 amino acids. V lost 5 bases, J lost 1 base, and 14 bases lay in between. The CDR3 protein is CASSRDSQSNYGYTF. The CDR3, as DNA: TGTGCCAGCAGCCGAGACAGCCAAAGTAACTATGGCTACACCTTC.

This clone occurred a few times. The chain carries TRBV19 and TRBJ1-5, with a weak D call TRBD1 (5 bases). Deletions cut 6 bases from V and 7 bases from J, with 13 bases between. Germline CDR1 reads LNHDA; CDR2 reads SQIVND (reference sequence). CDR3 length equals 13 residues. This CDR3 reads CASSPRGWQPQHF. CDR3 coding DNA: TGTGCCAGTAGCCCACGGGGGTGGCAGCCCCAGCATTTT.

As for this clone: This same CDR3 is encoded by further DNA sequences in the sample. The chain combines TRBV19 with TRBJ2-5; no clear D gene. Trimming removed 4 bases from V and 5 bases from J, with 11 bases in between. Germline CDR1 LNHDA, CDR2 SQIVND (reference sequence). The CDR3 totals 13 residues. Written as DNA, the CDR3 is TGTGCCAGTAGTAGGCTCGCCCAGGAGACCCAGTACTTC. Protein sequence: CASSRLAQETQYF.

The CDR3 protein is CASSDTVNTGELFF. DNA of the CDR3: TGTGCCAGCAGTGATACGGTTAACACCGGGGAGCTGTTTTTT. The rearrangement links TRBV2 to TRBJ2-2, with unresolved D. There are 14 residues in the CDR3. Germline-derived CDR1 and CDR2 are SNHLY and FYNNEI. V was pared by 3 bases and J by 2 bases, with 7 bases between.

The chain joins TRBV19 to TRBJ1-5; weak D call: TRBD1 (5 bases). Between the trimmed V and J ends, which lost 1 base and 1 base, there was a span of 8 bases. The CDR3 is 15 amino acids. CDR1 and CDR2 from the germline V gene are LNHDA and SQIVND (reference sequence). CDR3 sequence (DNA): TGTGCCAGTAGTATAGGGGGACTGAGCAATCAGCCCCAGCATTTT. It yields the protein CASSIGGLSNQPQHF.

The genes are TRBV29-1 and TRBJ2-1, with 8 bases that match TRBD1. CDR3 length: 20 amino acids. Per germline, CDR1 SQVTM and CDR2 ANQGSEA. The V and J ends lost 5 bases and 0 bases, in that order; junction bases with no gene match: 21. The CDR3 DNA reads as TGCAGCGTTCATTCTCCGGGACAGGCTAAGATAACTAGCTCCTACAATGAGCAGTTCTTC. It yields the protein CSVHSPGQAKITSSYNEQFF.

The gene calls are TRBV29-1 and TRBJ2-1; 8 bases line up with TRBD2. Germline V CDR1 and CDR2: SQVTM, ANQGSEA. Germline trimming cut 7 bases from V and 0 bases from J; bases unmatched to any gene: 8. This CDR3 has 15 amino acids. The CDR3 reads CSGGGTSGSYNEQFF. The CDR3 DNA reads as TGCAGCGGAGGCGGCACTAGCGGCTCCTACAATGAGCAGTTCTTC.

This clone occurred a few times. This sequence joins TRBV3-1 (or the pseudogene TRBV3-2) and TRBJ1-4; 7 nucleotides align to TRBD1. V lost 8 bases and J lost 4; bases outside the gene matches: 10. Per the germline V gene, CDR1 is LGHDT and CDR2 is YNNKEL (reference sequence). This CDR3 is built from 15 residues. This chain's CDR3 is CASGNRDRHNEKLFF. The CDR3 DNA reads as TGTGCCAGCGGTAACCGGGACAGACATAATGAAAAACTGTTTTTT.

The chain is built from TRBV3-1 (or the pseudogene TRBV3-2) and TRBJ2-5, with 8 positions matching TRBD1. CDR1 is LGHDT, CDR2 YNNKEL, per germline (reference sequence). Trimming removed 4 bases from V and 5 bases from J; junction bases left unmatched: 6. CDR3 size: 14 residues. CDR3: CASSRPTGVETQYF. Written as DNA, the CDR3 is TGTGCCAGCAGCCGACCGACAGGGGTGGAGACCCAGTACTTC.

The chain employs TRBV2 and TRBJ1-1; 9 nucleotides agree with TRBD1. Looked up from germline, CDR1 is SNHLY and CDR2 is FYNNEI. The junction had 8 bases not matched to a gene; V was cut back by 5 bases and J by 7 bases. This CDR3 contains 14 residues. The CDR3 region is CASSRDRVDDEAFF. DNA for the CDR3: TGTGCCAGCAGTCGGGACAGGGTGGACGATGAAGCTTTCTTT.

In this sample, this clone turned up once. V and J are TRBV28 and TRBJ1-2; D might be TRBD1 (6 bases). V was shortened by 3 bases and J by 4 bases, with 9 bases between the two germline ends. Germline lookup yields CDR1 MDHEN and CDR2 SYDVKM. The length of the CDR3 is 13 residues. The CDR3: CASSLGHIYGYTF. The CDR3 DNA is TGTGCCAGCAGTTTGGGACACATCTATGGCTACACCTTC.

In regard to this clone: One end of the junction does not line up with germline, which may come from a read error. V and J are TRBV4-1 and TRBJ1-2; the D gene is possibly TRBD1 (6 bases). This CDR3 has 15 residues. Germline CDR1 MGHRA, CDR2 YSYEKL. The CDR3 DNA reads TGCGCCAGCAGCCAAGACTTAGGGACGACTAAAAAGGGGGCCTTC. It is translated as CASSQDLGTTKKGAF.

This clone was found a few times. The rearrangement joins TRBV7-9 to TRBJ1-1, with D hard to call. The CDR3 is 14 amino acids. Germline V gene sequence: CDR1 SEHNR, CDR2 FQNEAQ (reference sequence). V shed 7 bases and J shed 0 bases, with 12 bases lying between them. For the CDR3, the DNA is TGTGCCAGCAAATCGACGGGGATGAACACTGAAGCTTTCTTT. As protein: CASKSTGMNTEAFF.

The chain recombines TRBV28 with TRBJ1-5; D remains ambiguous. Trimming cost V 7 bases and J 9 bases, with 16 bases left between them. The CDR3 length is 13 residues. Germline CDR1 reads MDHEN; CDR2 reads SYDVKM. In DNA, the CDR3 is TGTGCCAGCATGAGAGACCAGCGAACGCCCCAGCATTTT. Residues: CASMRDQRTPQHF.

The chain combines TRBV4-3 with TRBJ2-1, with TRBD2 as a possible D gene (6 bases). In germline, CDR1 is LGHNA, CDR2 YSLEER. Between the trimmed V and J ends, which lost 4 bases and 0 bases, there was a span of 16 bases. CDR3 length: 17 amino acids. The CDR3: CASSPSWRDSSYNEQFF. In DNA form, the CDR3 reads TGCGCCAGCAGCCCCTCTTGGAGGGATAGCTCCTACAATGAGCAGTTCTTC.

This clone appeared a few times. The V gene is TRBV28, the J gene TRBJ2-7; TRBD2 is a possible D gene (5 bases). Looked up from germline, CDR1 is MDHEN and CDR2 is SYDVKM. There are 14 residues in the CDR3. The V and J ends lost 3 bases and 3 bases respectively, with 12 bases between them. As DNA, the CDR3 is TGTGCCAGCAGTTTGGCTAGCTTCCTCTACGAGCAGTACTTC. The encoded protein is CASSLASFLYEQYF.

The rearrangement links TRBV2 to TRBJ1-2; 8 bases map to TRBD1. Germline trimming cut 5 bases from V and 4 bases from J; bases unmatched to any gene: 6. CDR3 size: 14 residues. From germline, CDR1 is SNHLY and CDR2 FYNNEI. As DNA, the CDR3 is TGTGCCAGCAGTAGACAGGGGATCGGCTATGGCTACACCTTC. This gives the protein CASSRQGIGYGYTF.

This rearrangement joins TRBV12-3 or TRBV12-4 to TRBJ2-5; D is possibly TRBD2 (6 bases). Between the trimmed V and J ends, which lost 5 bases and 5 bases, there was a span of 12 bases. The CDR3 has 13 amino acids. The CDR3 region has the DNA TGTGCCAGCAGTGGGGGACTTCAGGAGACCCAGTACTTC. Protein sequence: CASSGGLQETQYF.

This clone was picked up a small number of times. V usage is TRBV5-6 and J usage is TRBJ1-5; D unclear. Trimming stripped 0 bases from V and 7 bases from J, with 8 bases between. This CDR3 region has 13 residues. Germline V gene lookup returns CDR1 SGHDT and CDR2 YYEEEE. CDR3 DNA sequence: TGTGCCAGCAGCTTGGCCCCGGGGCAGCCCCAGCATTTT. Translating gives CASSLAPGQPQHF.

This clone was detected once. The chain employs TRBV12-3 or TRBV12-4 and TRBJ1-2, with D hard to call. This CDR3 is built from 13 residues. Trimming shortened V by 7 bases and J by 8 bases, and 17 bases separated the two germline ends. The CDR3 DNA sequence: TGTGCCAGCATTGGCGCGGGGAGTGGGGGCTACACCTTC. This sequence encodes CASIGAGSGGYTF.